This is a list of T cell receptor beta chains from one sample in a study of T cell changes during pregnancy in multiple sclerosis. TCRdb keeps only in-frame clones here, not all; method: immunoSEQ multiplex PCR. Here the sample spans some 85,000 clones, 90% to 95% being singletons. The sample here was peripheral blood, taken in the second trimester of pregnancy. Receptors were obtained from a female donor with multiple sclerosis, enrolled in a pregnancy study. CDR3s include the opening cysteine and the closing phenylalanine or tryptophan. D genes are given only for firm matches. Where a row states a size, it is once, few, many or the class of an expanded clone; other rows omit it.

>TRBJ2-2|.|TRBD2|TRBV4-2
CASSQSNPGLANTGELFF
TGTGCCAGCAGCCAGTCAAACCCGGGACTAGCAAACACCGGGGAGCTGTTTTTT
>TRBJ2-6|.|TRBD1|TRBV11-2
CASSLTGGAGANVLTF
TGTGCCAGCAGCTTAACAGGGGGCGCTGGGGCCAACGTCCTGACTTTC
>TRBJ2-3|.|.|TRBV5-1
CASSLAGGRTDTQYF
TGCGCCAGCAGCTTGGCCGGGGGGCGTACAGATACGCAGTATTTT
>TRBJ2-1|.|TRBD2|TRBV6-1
CASRTSGDNEQFF
TGTGCCAGCAGGACTAGCGGGGACAATGAGCAGTTCTTC
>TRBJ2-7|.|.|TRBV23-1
CASSAGGRRLYEQYF
TGCGCCAGCAGTGCTGGTGGACGGAGGCTCTACGAGCAGTACTTC
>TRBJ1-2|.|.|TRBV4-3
CASSQAVQANYGYTF
TGCGCCAGCAGCCAAGCTGTACAGGCTAACTATGGCTACACCTTC
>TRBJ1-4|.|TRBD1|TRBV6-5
CASSYWVGQVLGKLFF
TGTGCCAGCAGTTATTGGGTGGGACAGGTGCTGGGAAAACTGTTTTTT
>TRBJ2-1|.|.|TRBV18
CASSRTQQTYNEQFF
TGTGCCAGCTCACGGACACAGCAAACCTACAATGAGCAGTTCTTC
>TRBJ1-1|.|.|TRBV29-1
CSARWGDTEAFF
TGCAGCGCCCGGTGGGGGGACACTGAAGCTTTCTTT
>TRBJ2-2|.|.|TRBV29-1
CSVSQGTGELFF
TGCAGCGTTTCGCAGGGGACCGGGGAGCTGTTTTTT
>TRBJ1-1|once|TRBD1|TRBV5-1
CASGQGQGAVLGTEAFF
TGCGCCAGCGGGCAGGGACAGGGGGCCGTATTGGGCACTGAAGCTTTCTTT
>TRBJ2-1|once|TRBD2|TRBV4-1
CASSQESSAGGSPYNEQFF
TGCGCCAGCAGCCAGGAGTCGTCAGCGGGAGGGAGCCCCTACAATGAGCAGTTCTTC
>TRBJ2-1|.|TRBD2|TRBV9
CASTQGAGRSNEQFF
TGTGCCAGCACCCAGGGAGCGGGACGGTCCAATGAGCAGTTCTTC
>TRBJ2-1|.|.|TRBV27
CASSLLMSAGNNEQFF
TGTGCCAGCAGTTTATTAATGTCGGCAGGCAACAATGAGCAGTTCTTC
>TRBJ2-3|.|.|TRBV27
CASREGGWSTDTQYF
TGTGCCAGCAGGGAGGGTGGGTGGAGCACAGATACGCAGTATTTT
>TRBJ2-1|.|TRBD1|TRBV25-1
CASSEIGPGQGANEQFF
TGTGCCAGCAGTGAAATAGGTCCGGGACAGGGGGCCAATGAGCAGTTCTTC
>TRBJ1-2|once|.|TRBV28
CASSLQGQGHGYTF
TGTGCCAGCAGTTTACAGGGGCAGGGGCATGGCTACACCTTC
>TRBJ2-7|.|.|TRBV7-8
CASSSYGTSSYEQYF
TGTGCCAGCAGCTCGTACGGGACTTCTTCCTACGAGCAGTACTTC
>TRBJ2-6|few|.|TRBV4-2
CASSDSSGANVLTF
TGTGCCAGCAGCGACAGCTCTGGGGCCAACGTCCTGACTTTC
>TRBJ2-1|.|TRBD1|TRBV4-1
CASSQEGGRGPYNEQFF
TGCGCCAGCAGCCAAGAAGGGGGCAGGGGCCCCTACAATGAGCAGTTCTTC
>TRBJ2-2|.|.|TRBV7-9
CASSFFRDTVRTGELFF
TGTGCCAGCAGTTTTTTCCGGGACACGGTACGCACCGGGGAGCTGTTTTTT
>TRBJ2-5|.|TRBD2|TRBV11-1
CASSLSLAGYETQYF
TGTGCCAGCAGCTTAAGCCTAGCGGGATATGAGACCCAGTACTTC
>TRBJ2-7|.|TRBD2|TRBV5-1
CASSLTSGNLYEQYF
TGCGCCAGCAGCCTGACTAGCGGGAACCTCTACGAGCAGTACTTC
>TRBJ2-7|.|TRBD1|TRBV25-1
CASRAPGQGRHEQYF
TGTGCCAGCAGAGCGCCGGGACAGGGTAGACACGAGCAGTACTTC
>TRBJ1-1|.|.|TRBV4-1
CASSQVDRRNTEAFF
TGCGCCAGCAGCCAAGTCGACAGGAGGAACACTGAAGCTTTCTTT
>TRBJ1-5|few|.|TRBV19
CASSDAGNQPQHF
TGTGCCAGTAGTGACGCGGGCAATCAGCCCCAGCATTTT
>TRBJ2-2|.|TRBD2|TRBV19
CASCSRGLAPKYGELFF
TGTGCCAGTTGTAGTAGGGGACTAGCCCCCAAATACGGGGAGCTGTTTTTT
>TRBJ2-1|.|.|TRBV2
CASSDGGIELF
TGTGCCAGCAGTGATGGCGGGATTGAACTCTTC
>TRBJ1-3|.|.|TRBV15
CATSRGRAGNTIYF
TGTGCCACCAGCAGAGGTAGAGCTGGAAACACCATATATTTT
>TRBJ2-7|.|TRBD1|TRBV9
CASSLQTWDRVRWEQYF
TGTGCCAGCAGCCTACAGACCTGGGACAGGGTCCGGTGGGAGCAGTACTTC
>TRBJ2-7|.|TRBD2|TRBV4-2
CASSKGLAGGNEQYF
TGTGCCAGCAGCAAGGGACTAGCGGGAGGAAACGAGCAGTACTTC
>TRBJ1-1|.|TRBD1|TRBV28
CASSSLSARGRANTEAFF
TGTGCCAGCAGTTCCCTTTCGGCCAGGGGGCGCGCGAACACTGAAGCTTTCTTT
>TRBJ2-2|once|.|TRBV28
CASRRSIGELFF
TGTGCCAGCAGGCGGTCTATCGGGGAGCTGTTTTTT
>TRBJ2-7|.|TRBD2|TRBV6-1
CASSQGLANF
TGTGCCAGCAGTCAGGGACTAGCGAACTTC
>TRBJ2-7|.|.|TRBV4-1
CASSQDPNTYEQYF
TGCGCCAGCAGCCAAGACCCCAATACTTACGAGCAGTACTTC
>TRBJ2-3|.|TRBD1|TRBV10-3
CAISEGRDRGGTDTQYF
TGTGCCATCAGTGAGGGTCGTGACAGGGGGGGCACAGATACGCAGTATTTT
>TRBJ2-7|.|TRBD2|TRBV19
CASSGRNYEQYF
TGTGCCAGTAGCGGGAGGAACTACGAGCAGTACTTC
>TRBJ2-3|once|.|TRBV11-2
CASSSSGYTDTQYF
TGTGCCAGCAGCTCGTCAGGGTACACAGATACGCAGTATTTT
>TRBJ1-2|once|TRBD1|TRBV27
CASRPTGGVGYGYTF
TGTGCCAGCAGACCGACAGGGGGCGTTGGCTATGGCTACACCTTC
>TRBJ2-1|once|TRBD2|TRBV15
CATWTSGSSYNEQFF
TGTGCCACCTGGACTAGCGGAAGCTCCTACAATGAGCAGTTCTTC
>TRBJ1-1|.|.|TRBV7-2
CASSRTLRNTEAFF
TGTGCCAGCAGCCGGACTTTGAGGAACACTGAAGCTTTCTTT
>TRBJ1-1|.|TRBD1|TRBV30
CAWSPLSIRTGEAFF
TGTGCCTGGAGTCCCCTATCGATCAGGACAGGTGAAGCTTTCTTT
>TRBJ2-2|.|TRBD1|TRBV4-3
CASSPDRAYTGELFF
TGCGCCAGCAGCCCAGACAGGGCGTACACCGGGGAGCTGTTTTTT
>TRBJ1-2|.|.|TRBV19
CASSMATGNYGYTF
TGTGCCAGTAGTATGGCTACAGGGAACTATGGCTACACCTTC
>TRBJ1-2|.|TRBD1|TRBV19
CASSPGTGPGMRYTF
TGTGCCAGTAGTCCCGGGACAGGGCCAGGGATGCGCTACACCTTC